These 17 T cell receptor beta chains were sequenced from one sample in a study of breast tumors, draining lymph nodes, adjacent tissues. Each CDR3 protein is one row after TCRdb ran MiXCR on the multiplex PCR reads. The sample includes approximately 45,000 distinct CDR3 sequences, about 23% of them seen just once. Material: breast tumor tissue. These receptors were collected from a female donor with breast cancer. Some clones in this sample may be carry-over from other donors' samples.

This clonotype was picked up a small number of times. Here the CDR3 reads CASSFPGLAGGSDTQYF. The DNA of the CDR3 is TGTGCCAGCAGTTTCCCCGGACTAGCGGGAGGCAGTGATACGCAGTATTTT. The rearrangement links TRBV28 to TRBJ2-3; 14 bases map to TRBD2. The CDR3 is 17 amino acids. V lost 3 bases and J lost 6; bases outside the gene matches: 8. Germline V gives CDR1 MDHEN, CDR2 SYDVKM.

In its sample, this clonotype was seen many times. This sequence joins TRBV4-2 and TRBJ2-2; D is perhaps TRBD1 (8 bases). The CDR3 loop spans 17 amino acids. Germline assignment: CDR1 LGHNA and CDR2 YNFKEQ. V lost 4 bases and J lost 7, with 22 bases in between. Here the CDR3 reads CASSLIGQGGNNGELFF. CDR3 sequence (DNA): TGTGCCAGCAGCCTTATTGGACAGGGAGGGAATAACGGGGAGCTGTTTTTT.

This clonotype appeared many times. CDR3 in DNA: TGTGCCAGCAGCACCGTAGGATCGAACACTGAAGCTTTCTTT. This encodes CASSTVGSNTEAFF. The chain is built from TRBV11-2 and TRBJ1-1; D gene unclear. V gave up 5 bases and J gave up 1 base, with 11 bases separating them. The CDR3 contains 14 residues. The germline gives CDR1 SGHAT, CDR2 FQNNGV.

Many counts were recorded for this clonotype. The CDR3 DNA reads TGCAGCGTTGAAGGGGTTTGGGCAGGGGGCTCCTACGAGCAGTACTTC. It is translated as CSVEGVWAGGSYEQYF. The chain combines TRBV29-1 with TRBJ2-7, with 7 bases that match TRBD1. This CDR3 region has 16 residues. The V gene end was trimmed by 1 base and the J gene end by 0 bases; junction bases not matched to a gene: 9. In germline, CDR1 is SQVTM, CDR2 ANQGSEA.

This clonotype has a count of ten or more. The rearrangement uses TRBV16 and TRBJ2-7; unclear D gene. Trimming shortened V by 0 bases and J by 1 base, and 7 bases separated the two germline ends. The CDR3 consists of 14 residues. The germline V gene has CDR1 KGHSY and CDR2 FQNENV. The DNA for the CDR3 is TGTGCCAGCAGCCAATCGGGCGTTTCCTACGAGCAGTACTTC. Translation: CASSQSGVSYEQYF.

This clonotype occurred many times. The chain is built from TRBV15 and TRBJ1-5, with D possibly matching TRBD1 (6 bases). CDR1 LNHNV and CDR2 YYDKDF come from the germline V gene (reference sequence). Deletions cut 1 base from V and 4 bases from J, with 11 bases between. The CDR3 totals 15 residues. The DNA for the CDR3 is TGTGCCACCAGCAGAGGAGGACAGTCTAATCAGCCCCAGCATTTT. Amino acid sequence: CATSRGGQSNQPQHF.

The sample holds many counts of this clonotype. The chain recombines TRBV28 with TRBJ2-2; unclear D gene. The CDR3 length is 14 residues. CDR1 is MDHEN, CDR2 SYDVKM, per germline. Trimming removed 6 bases at V and 6 bases at J, with 14 bases between. CDR3 in amino acids: CASSPSSAAGELFF. DNA of the CDR3: TGTGCCAGCAGCCCGTCGAGTGCGGCCGGGGAGCTGTTTTTT. Full variable domain (missing parts from reference TRBV28 and TRBJ2-2): DVKVTQSSRYLVKRTGEKVFLECVQDMDHENMFWYRQDPGLGLRLIYFSYDVKMKEKGDIPEGYSVSREKKERFSLILESASTNQTSMYLCASSPSSAAGELFFGEGSRLTVL.

DNA for the CDR3: TGCAGTGCTAGAGAGGGACAGATTCTAGCTTTCTTT. It specifies CSAREGQILAFF. V gene TRBV20-1 combines with J gene TRBJ1-1; 7 nucleotides align to TRBD1. Unmatched junction bases numbered 5, after V lost 0 bases and J lost 10 bases. Per germline, CDR1 DFQATT and CDR2 SNEGSKA (reference sequence). The CDR3 covers 12 residues.

V usage is TRBV20-1 and J usage is TRBJ2-1, with D hard to call. Trimming pared 0 bases from V and 4 bases from J, leaving 4 bases between. The CDR3 spans 12 residues. Germline loops: CDR1 DFQATT, CDR2 SNEGSKA (reference sequence). CDR3 DNA: TGCAGTGCTAGAGAGCTTTACAATGAGCAGTTCTTC. Its protein is CSARELYNEQFF.

There are many counts of this clonotype. The CDR3 is CASSEMGREGYGYTF. CDR3 in DNA: TGTGCCAGCAGTGAAATGGGACGCGAGGGCTATGGCTACACCTTC. The chain carries TRBV2 and TRBJ1-2, with D possibly being TRBD1 (5 bases). The CDR3 runs 15 residues. V was shortened by 2 bases and J by 4 bases, with 14 bases between the two germline ends. The V gene's germline CDR1 is SNHLY and CDR2 FYNNEI.

Regarding this clonotype: This may be a read error: a much more frequent sequence differs by one nucleotide. The rearrangement uses TRBV20-1 and TRBJ1-5, with TRBD1 identical over 8 bases. This CDR3 contains 15 residues. Germline loops: CDR1 DFQATT, CDR2 SNEGSKA (reference sequence). Here the CDR3 reads CSATYDRGSDQPQHF. Written as DNA, the CDR3 is TGCAGTGCTACATACGACAGGGGTAGCGATCAGCCCCAGCATTTT.

This clonotype appeared many times. The chain carries TRBV6-5 and TRBJ2-3; perhaps TRBD1 as D (6 bases). CDR1 MNHEY and CDR2 SVGAGI come from the germline V gene. V dropped 6 bases and J dropped 6 bases, with 22 bases sitting between them. CDR3 size: 16 residues. CDR3 sequence: CASSFFGQGRGDTQYF. Here the CDR3 DNA reads TGTGCCAGCAGCTTCTTTGGGCAGGGTAGGGGGGATACGCAGTATTTT.

In this sample, this clonotype turned up many times. The chain couples TRBV12-3 or TRBV12-4 to TRBJ1-2; D possibly corresponds to TRBD1 (5 bases). The CDR3 is 12 amino acids. The V end lost 10 bases, the J end lost 2 bases, and 11 bases lay between the germline ends. The CDR3 region is CAISRDNYGYTF. CDR3 in DNA: TGTGCCATCTCCCGGGACAACTATGGCTACACCTTC.

The V and J genes are TRBV7-3 and TRBJ1-1, with D tentatively TRBD1 (5 bases). Germline-derived CDR1 and CDR2 are SGHTA and FQGTGA. This CDR3 has 14 amino acids. V lost 2 bases, J lost 1 base, and 8 bases lay in between. DNA for the CDR3: TGTGCCAGCAGCTTACACGGGGCGAACACTGAAGCTTTCTTT. Its translation: CASSLHGANTEAFF.

This clonotype was detected many times. The V call is TRBV5-1, the J call TRBJ1-2; D unclear. Germline V gene data show CDR1 as SGHRS and CDR2 as YFSETQ. V lost 1 base and J lost 2, with 15 bases in between. The CDR3 has 16 amino acids. In DNA form, the CDR3 reads TGCGCCAGCAGCTTGAATTCGATCCCTGGAAACTATGGCTACACCTTC. This codes for CASSLNSIPGNYGYTF.

This clonotype was seen only a few times. The chain combines TRBV6-2 or TRBV6-3 with TRBJ1-4; D may be TRBD1 (5 bases). CDR1 is MNHEY and CDR2 is SVGEGT in the germline V gene. Trimming took off 8 bases at V and 5 bases at J, with 12 bases between the two ends. The CDR3 spans 13 residues. The CDR3 loop reads CASSDTENEKLFF. CDR3 DNA: TGTGCCAGCTCGGACACTGAGAATGAAAAACTGTTTTTT.

The DNA for the CDR3 is TGTGCCAGCAGCTTGGCCGGGGCCCAGGGGTTCTACGAGCAGTACTTC. Amino acids: CASSLAGAQGFYEQYF. This rearrangement joins TRBV5-6 to TRBJ2-7, with D possibly being TRBD1 (6 bases). Trimming took 0 bases from V and 3 from J, leaving 16 bases between them. Per germline, CDR1 SGHDT and CDR2 YYEEEE. CDR3 length equals 16 residues.